This T cell receptor (beta chain) was retrieved from a study of T cell responses to AZD1222 COVID-19 vaccine. The CDR3 sequence is 15 residues long. CDR1 and CDR2 (germline): MNHEY, SVGAGI. With V trimmed by 0 bases and J by 2 bases, 1 base remained unmatched. The study, taken as a whole, reports: Spike-wide coverage was observed for vaccine-associated CD4 TCRs, with dominant responses at 160-218 and 743-854.

With regard to this clone: The antigen is undetermined.

Clones were sequenced by immunoSEQ multiplex PCR, and TCRdb holds only the in-frame ones, with some missing. The repertoire holds roughly 120,000 clones, with more than 75% as singletons. This sequence was found in an adult who received the AZD1222 COVID-19 vaccine. The sample in question was peripheral blood, obtained 28 days after the second AZD1222 dose. This chain uses TRBV6-5 with TRBJ2-3; 8 bases fit TRBD1. The CDR3 DNA sequence: TGTGCCAGCAGTTACTCGGACAGGGCCACAGATACGCAGTATTTT. Amino acids: CASSYSDRATDTQYF.